This T cell receptor (beta chain) was retrieved from a study of tumor T cells in aggressive B-cell lymphoma. Trimming took 4 bases from V and 1 from J, leaving 16 bases between them. Germline V lookup: CDR1 SGDLS, CDR2 YYNGEE. CDR3 size: 16 residues. Assay: immunoSEQ multiplex PCR; the TCRdb copy retains only in-frame clones and omits some. Of over 2,000 clones in the sample, approximately 94% were seen once. The sequencing input was tumor tissue. The chain links TRBV9 to TRBJ2-3; D may be TRBD1 (6 bases). The origin of this receptor is an adult with diffuse large B cell lymphoma. The CDR3 sequence is CASSQGRADGTDTQYF. CDR3 DNA: TGTGCCAGCAGCCAGGGGCGGGCAGACGGCACAGATACGCAGTATTTT.